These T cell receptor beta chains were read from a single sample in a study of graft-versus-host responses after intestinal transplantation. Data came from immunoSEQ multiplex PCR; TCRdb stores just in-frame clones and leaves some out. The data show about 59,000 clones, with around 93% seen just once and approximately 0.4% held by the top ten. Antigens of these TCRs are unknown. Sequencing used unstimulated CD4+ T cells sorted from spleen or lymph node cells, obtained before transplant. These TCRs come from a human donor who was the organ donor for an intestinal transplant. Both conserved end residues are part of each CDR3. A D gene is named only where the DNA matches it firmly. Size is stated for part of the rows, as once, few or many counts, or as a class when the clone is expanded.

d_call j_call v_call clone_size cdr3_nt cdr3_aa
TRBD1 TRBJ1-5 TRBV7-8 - TGTGCCAGCAGCTTAGGTACAGGGGGAAGCAATCAGCCCCAGCATTTT CASSLGTGGSNQPQHF
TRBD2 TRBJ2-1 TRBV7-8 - TGTGCCAGCAGCTCTCCGGGACTAGCAATGGATGAGCAGTTCTTC CASSSPGLAMDEQFF
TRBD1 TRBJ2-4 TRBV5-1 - TGCGCCAGCAGCGAGGGGGCTGTAGCCAAAAACATTCAGTACTTC CASSEGAVAKNIQYF
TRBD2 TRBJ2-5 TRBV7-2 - TGTGCCAGCAGCTTGGGACTAGCGGGGGGGCTTCGGGAGACCCAGTACTTC CASSLGLAGGLRETQYF
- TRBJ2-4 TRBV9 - TGTGCCAGCAGCGTAGGGGGGGTCGGCATTCAGTACTTC CASSVGGVGIQYF
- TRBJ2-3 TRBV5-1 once TGCGCCAGCAGCTTGGGAAGCACAGATACGCAGTATTTT CASSLGSTDTQYF
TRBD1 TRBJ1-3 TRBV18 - TGTGCCAGCTCACCAGGGACAGCTGGAAACACCATATATTTT CASSPGTAGNTIYF
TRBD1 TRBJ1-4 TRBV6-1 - TGTGCCAGCAGTGCTGGGACAGGTAAACTGTTTTTT CASSAGTGKLFF
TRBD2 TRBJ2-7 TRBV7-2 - TGTGCCAGCAGCCCAAGGGGCGGGGGGGGATCCTACGAGCAGTACTTC CASSPRGGGGSYEQYF
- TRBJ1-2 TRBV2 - TGTGCCAGCAGTGAGTACGACCCCCGCTATGGCTACACCTTC CASSEYDPRYGYTF
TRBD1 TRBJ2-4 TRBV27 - TGTGCCAGCCGGACCCGACAGGGTCTTAAAAACATTCAGTACTTC CASRTRQGLKNIQYF
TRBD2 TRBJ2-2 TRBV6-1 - TGTGCCAGCAGTGGTCCCGGGACTAGCGGGGAGGGCACCGGGGAGCTGTTTTTT CASSGPGTSGEGTGELFF
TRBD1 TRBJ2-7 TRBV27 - TGTGCCAGCAGGGGACAGGTAAAGGACGAGCAGTACTTC CASRGQVKDEQYF
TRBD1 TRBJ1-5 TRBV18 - TGTGCCAGCTCAACGGGACAGGGGGAGCAGCCCCAGCATTTT CASSTGQGEQPQHF
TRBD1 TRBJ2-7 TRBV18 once TGTGCCAGCTCACCAGAGGGGGCTCGCGAGCAGTACTTC CASSPEGAREQYF
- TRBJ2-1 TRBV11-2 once TGTGCCAGCAGCTCGGGGATGCACAGGGCTGGCTGGATTGGTGAGCAGTTCTTC CASSSGMHRAGWIGEQFF
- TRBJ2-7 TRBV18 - TGTGCCAGCTCACCATTTGGTCCAACCCAAGGCTACGAGCAGTACTTC CASSPFGPTQGYEQYF
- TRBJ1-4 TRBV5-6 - TGTGCCAGCAGCTTGGTTGATTGGGAGGGCGAAAAACTGTTTTTT CASSLVDWEGEKLFF
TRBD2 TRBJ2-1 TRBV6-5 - TGTGCCAGCACCGAGCGGGGAATAGGGGATGAGCAGTTCTTC CASTERGIGDEQFF
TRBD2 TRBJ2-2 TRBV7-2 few TGTGCCAGCAGCTTAGTGGCGGGGGGAATCACCGGGGAGCTGTTTTTT CASSLVAGGITGELFF
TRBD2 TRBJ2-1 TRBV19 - TGTGCCAGTAGCCAAACTAGCGGGGACAATGAGCAGTTCTTC CASSQTSGDNEQFF
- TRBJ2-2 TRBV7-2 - TGTGCCAGCAGCCTCAGACACTACACCGGGGAGCTGTTTTTT CASSLRHYTGELFF
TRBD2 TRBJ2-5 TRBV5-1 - TGCGCCAGCAGCCCTGGGACTAGCGGGGGGGCCGGAGAGACCCAGTACTTC CASSPGTSGGAGETQYF
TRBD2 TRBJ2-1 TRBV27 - TGTGCCAGCAGTTTGGCTGGGCTAACTAGCGGAAATTACAATGAGCAGTTCTTC CASSLAGLTSGNYNEQFF
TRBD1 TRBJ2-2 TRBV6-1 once TGTGCCAGCAGCTGGGACAGGAACACCGGGGAGCTGTTTTTT CASSWDRNTGELFF
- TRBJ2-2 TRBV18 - TGTGCCAGCTCACCCCTCATGGCGGGTTACACCGGGGAGCTGTTTTTT CASSPLMAGYTGELFF
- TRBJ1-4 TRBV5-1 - TGCGCCAGCAGCTTGGAAGGGGCAGGGATGGGGGAAAAACTGTTTTTT CASSLEGAGMGEKLFF
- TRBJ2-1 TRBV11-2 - TGTGCCAGCAGCGCTAACGACAATGAGCAGTTCTTC CASSANDNEQFF
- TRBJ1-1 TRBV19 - TGTGCCAGTAGTTCACTACAGGGACTCGGAAACACTGAAGCTTTCTTT CASSSLQGLGNTEAFF
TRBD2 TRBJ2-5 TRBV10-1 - TGCGCCAGCAGTTGGGCGGGACTAGGAGAGACCCAGTACTTC CASSWAGLGETQYF
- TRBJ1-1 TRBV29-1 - TGCAGCGTGTGGGGGGGTCCGAACACTGAAGCTTTCTTT CSVWGGPNTEAFF
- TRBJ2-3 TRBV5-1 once TGCGCCAGCAGCTTGGGCCTACAGGGTCGGGTCACAGATACGCAGTATTTT CASSLGLQGRVTDTQYF
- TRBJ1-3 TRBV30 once TGTGCCTGGAGCCCCAACTCTGGAAACACCATATATTTT CAWSPNSGNTIYF
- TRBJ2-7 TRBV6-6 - TGTGCCAGCAGTTACGCGGGACAGAGCTCCTACGAGCAGTACTTC CASSYAGQSSYEQYF
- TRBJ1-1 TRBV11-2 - TGTGCCAGCAGCTTAGGGTTTTGGACAGCGAACACTGAAGCTTTCTTT CASSLGFWTANTEAFF
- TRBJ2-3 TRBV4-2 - TGTGCCAGCAGCCATTCCGGGGAGTCGCCAGATACGCAGTATTTT CASSHSGESPDTQYF
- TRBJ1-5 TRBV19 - TGTGCCAGTAGCCCTGACAGGAGCTATCAGCCCCAGCATTTT CASSPDRSYQPQHF
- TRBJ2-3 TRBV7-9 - TGTGCCAGCAGCTTAGCTAGGGTCAGGGGCCCAGATACGCAGTATTTT CASSLARVRGPDTQYF
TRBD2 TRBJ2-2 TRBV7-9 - TGTGCCAACACACGACTAGCGGTAGGCGGGGAGCTGTTTTTT CANTRLAVGGELFF
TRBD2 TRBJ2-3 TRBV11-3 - TGTGCCAGCAGCTTAGCTCGACTAGCGGTAACAGATACGCAGTATTTT CASSLARLAVTDTQYF
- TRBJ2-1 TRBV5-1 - TGCGCCAGCAGCTTGGGTGCCTACAATGAGCAGTTCTTC CASSLGAYNEQFF
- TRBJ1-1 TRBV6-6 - TGTGCCAGCAGCCGTCGATGGAACACTGAAGCTTTCTTT CASSRRWNTEAFF
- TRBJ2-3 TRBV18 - TGTGCCAGCTCACAGGGGGCAGATACGCAGTATTTT CASSQGADTQYF